This T cell receptor beta chain came from a study of blood T cell repertoires in COVID-19. Study as a whole: Samples taken during acute and convalescent COVID-19 were collected in the United States, Italy and Spain. Sample material is recorded as cDNA or gDNA derived from T cells, B-cell-depleted T cells, or PBMCs.

This CDR3 is built from 14 residues. V lost 0 bases to trimming and J lost 2 bases, with 7 bases between them. Germline V gene data show CDR1 as SGDLS and CDR2 as YYNGEE. TCRdb's table, derived via immunoSEQ multiplex PCR, lists solely in-frame clones and lacks some. The data show more than 150,000 clones, 65% to 90% seen once. This TCR derives from a man aged 55 to 70 with acute or convalescent COVID-19. The chain joins TRBV9 to TRBJ2-3; D gene uncertain. The source material was peripheral blood. DNA of the CDR3: TGTGCCAGCAGCGTAGAGCTCCACACAGATACGCAGTATTTT. Its protein product is CASSVELHTDTQYF.